The 4 T cell receptor beta chains in this list originate from one sample, sequenced in a study of cytomegalovirus exposure and HLA in healthy donors. 13 Jbeta primers and 60 Vbeta primers were used for the PCR. Repertoires were generated with immunoSEQ multiplex PCR, while TCRdb's copy carries only in-frame clones and drops some. Found here are about 150,000 clones, around 86% of them singletons; the top ten hold approximately 2.4%. The sequenced sample consisted of PBMCs. The receptors stem from a male donor in good health and CMV-seronegative.

V gene TRBV5-1 combines with J gene TRBJ2-7, with D perhaps matching TRBD2 (6 bases). Germline V gives CDR1 SGHRS, CDR2 YFSETQ. V gave up 3 bases and J gave up 3 bases, with 13 bases separating them. The CDR3 is 14 amino acids. Written as DNA, the CDR3 is TGCGCCAGCAGCTCCCCCGGGAGAGGCTACGAGCAGTACTTC. The encoded protein is CASSSPGRGYEQYF.

Of note for this clone: At one of its ends the junction is not consistent with the germline gene, which may arise from a read error. V gene TRBV5-1 combines with J gene TRBJ2-1, with D possibly being TRBD1 or TRBD2 (6 bases each). Germline values: CDR1 SGHRS, CDR2 YFSETQ. This CDR3 has 16 residues. The CDR3 spells CASNLGGRGSYNEQFF. The DNA of the CDR3 is TGCGCCAGCAACTTGGGGGGCAGGGGATCCTACAATGAGCAGTTCTTC.

This clone was counted a single time. J is TRBJ1-6 and V is TRBV5-1, with D unclear. The germline CDR1 and CDR2 sequences are SGHRS and YFSETQ. With 4 bases removed from V and 0 bases from J, the gap between germline ends came to 8 bases. The CDR3 is 15 residues long. The CDR3 here is CASSLTSSYNSPLHF. The DNA of the CDR3 is TGCGCCAGCAGCCTTACGAGCTCCTATAATTCACCCCTCCACTTT.

The V call is TRBV10-3, the J call TRBJ2-7; a possible D gene is TRBD2 (6 bases). Germline V gives CDR1 ENHRY, CDR2 SYGVKD. Trimming pared 8 bases from V and 0 bases from J, leaving 11 bases between. This CDR3 spans 13 amino acids. The CDR3: CAIGSGGSYEQYF. The DNA of the CDR3 is TGTGCCATCGGTAGCGGAGGCTCCTACGAGCAGTACTTC.